This passage covers 14 T cell receptor beta chains from one sample sequenced in a study of T cell responses to AZD1222 COVID-19 vaccine. Clones were read by immunoSEQ multiplex PCR, and TCRdb kept only the in-frame ones, dropping some. The data contain about 120,000 clones, 70% to 90% of them singletons. Specimen: peripheral blood, collected on day 0 of AZD1222 vaccination. The origin of the receptors is an adult in good health.

The V gene is TRBV6-1, the J gene TRBJ2-7; D gene ambiguous. This CDR3 is built from 13 residues. Germline V CDR1 and CDR2: MNHNS, SASEGT. Trimming removed 7 bases from V and 0 bases from J, with 10 bases in between. CDR3 sequence (DNA): TGTGCCAGCACTCCGACGGCCTCCTACGAGCAGTACTTC. This encodes CASTPTASYEQYF.

This sequence joins TRBV5-1 and TRBJ1-3, with 7 bases matching TRBD1. Germline V gene lookup returns CDR1 SGHRS and CDR2 YFSETQ. The CDR3 contains 15 residues. Trimming at V came to 0 bases and at J to 2 bases, leaving 2 bases not matched to a gene. Written as DNA, the CDR3 is TGCGCCAGCAGCTTGGACAGGGGACCTGGAAACACCATATATTTT. Protein product: CASSLDRGPGNTIYF.

The V call is TRBV5-7, the J call TRBJ2-1, with D possibly matching TRBD2 (5 bases). TRBV5-7 is marked as an open reading frame, function uncertain. The CDR3 runs to 14 residues. V was trimmed by 0 bases and J by 6 bases, leaving 10 bases between them. CDR3 loop: CASSLVDYPNEQFF. CDR3 nucleotides: TGTGCCAGCAGCTTGGTTGACTATCCCAATGAGCAGTTCTTC.

The V gene is TRBV7-3, the J gene TRBJ2-1, with a tentative D call TRBD2 (6 bases). V was pared by 6 bases and J by 7 bases, with 25 bases between. The CDR3 is made up of 17 amino acids. CDR1 and CDR2 (germline): SGHTA, FQGTGA. CDR3: CASRVHPWAGSWNEQFF. Written as DNA, the CDR3 is TGTGCCAGCAGGGTACATCCTTGGGCCGGGAGTTGGAATGAGCAGTTCTTC.

V is TRBV27 and J is TRBJ2-7; D remains ambiguous. Trimming removed 8 bases at V and 3 bases at J, with 17 bases between. From germline, CDR1 is MNHEY and CDR2 SMNVEV (reference sequence). The CDR3 contains 14 residues. The CDR3 bases are TGTGCCAGCGGCGTAAGTACCCTAAACTACGAGCAGTACTTC. It translates to CASGVSTLNYEQYF.

In its sample, this clone was seen once. The chain uses TRBV11-3 and TRBJ2-1; D is possibly TRBD1 (6 bases). Germline assignment: CDR1 SGHNT and CDR2 YENEEA. The CDR3 runs to 13 residues. Deletions cut 6 bases from V and 6 bases from J, with 12 bases between. The CDR3 region is CASRKTGTNEQFF. CDR3 bases: TGTGCCAGCAGAAAAACAGGGACCAATGAGCAGTTCTTC.

The chain has TRBV30 and TRBJ2-1; D might be TRBD2 (5 bases). Germline V gives CDR1 GTSNPN, CDR2 SVGIG (reference sequence). This CDR3 is 11 amino acids long. The CDR3: CASGTYNEQFF. CDR3 nucleotide sequence: TGTGCGTCGGGAACCTACAATGAGCAGTTCTTC.

The count of this clone is one. This rearrangement joins TRBV1 to TRBJ1-6; the D call TRBD1 from the table was never checked on the DNA. TRBV1 has pseudogene status. The CDR3 contains 15 residues. The CDR3 nucleotides read TGCACCAGCAGCCAAGATCGCAGGGGTAGATCACCCCTCCACTTT. It encodes CTSSQDRRGRSPLHF.

The V call is TRBV28, the J call TRBJ2-3, with a tentative D call TRBD2 (7 bases). V was shortened by 4 bases and J by 0 bases, with 14 bases between the two germline ends. Germline loops: CDR1 MDHEN, CDR2 SYDVKM. The CDR3 loop spans 16 amino acids. CDR3 bases: TGTGCCAGCAGTTCGTCAGCGGGGACAAGCACAGATACGCAGTATTTT. Its translation: CASSSSAGTSTDTQYF.

The chain couples TRBV6-2 or TRBV6-3 to TRBJ1-1, with D maybe TRBD1 (5 bases). Trimming shortened V by 0 bases and J by 5 bases, and 13 bases separated the two germline ends. Germline V gene lookup returns CDR1 MNHEY and CDR2 SVGEGT. The CDR3 has 15 residues. CDR3 DNA sequence: TGTGCCAGCAGTTACTCACCAGGGAGGGGAACTGAAGCTTTCTTT. Its translation: CASSYSPGRGTEAFF.

The chain couples TRBV10-1 to TRBJ2-7; a weak D match, TRBD2 (6 bases). The CDR3 consists of 17 residues. CDR1 and CDR2 from the germline V gene are WNHNN and SYGVQD (reference sequence). The ends were cut back, 1 base at V and 1 base at J, with 17 bases in the middle. The CDR3 nucleotides read TGCGCCAGCAGTGAGTTCGGGGGAGACGGGGCTTCCTACGAGCAGTACTTC. This encodes CASSEFGGDGASYEQYF.

This rearrangement joins TRBV7-9 to TRBJ1-1; TRBD1 is a possible D gene (5 bases). The V end lost 5 bases, the J end lost 7 bases, and 17 bases lay between the germline ends. Per the germline V gene, CDR1 is SEHNR and CDR2 is FQNEAQ (reference sequence). The CDR3 is 14 residues long. CDR3 loop: CASSQGPPGDEAFF. The CDR3 DNA follows: TGTGCCAGCAGCCAGGGCCCCCCTGGGGATGAAGCTTTCTTT. Full variable domain (rest looked up from reference TRBV7-9 and TRBJ1-1): DTGVSQNPRHKITKRGQNVTFRCDPISEHNRLYWYRQTLGQGPEFLTYFQNEAQLEKSRLLSDRFSAERPKGSFSTLEIQRTEQGDSAMYLCASSQGPPGDEAFFGQGTRLTVV.

The rearrangement links TRBV3-1 (or the pseudogene TRBV3-2) to TRBJ2-5; 10 bases agree with TRBD2. CDR1 LGHDT and CDR2 YNNKEL come from the germline V gene (reference sequence). The CDR3 is made up of 14 amino acids. V gave up 6 bases and J gave up 5 bases; unmatched junction bases: 6. Here the CDR3 reads CASSPSGSGETQYF. The DNA for the CDR3 is TGTGCCAGCAGTCCTAGCGGGAGTGGGGAGACCCAGTACTTC.

The rearrangement links TRBV19 to TRBJ1-3, with D unclear. With 6 bases removed from V and 6 bases from J, the gap between germline ends came to 12 bases. From germline, CDR1 is LNHDA and CDR2 SQIVND (reference sequence). The CDR3 runs to 13 residues. The CDR3 DNA reads TGTGCCAGTAGCCAAGGGTCGGCAAACACCATATATTTT. It is translated as CASSQGSANTIYF.